The clone carrying this T cell receptor (beta chain) has just a few counts. The CDR3 loop spans 17 amino acids. This specimen belongs to a study of cytomegalovirus exposure and HLA in healthy donors. The wider study: Clustering assigned around 77% of the approximately 400 genotyped donors to the Caucasian-associated ancestry cluster.

PCR primers comprised 60 Vbeta and 13 Jbeta primers. TCRdb's copy holds only in-frame clones and misses some; the assay was immunoSEQ multiplex PCR. The sample carries some 96,000 clones, 60% to 75% recorded once. V gene TRBV21-1 combines with J gene TRBJ2-2; the DNA was not compared with TRBD2, the D call given in the table. TRBV21-1 is deemed a pseudogene. The TCR comes from a man in his 60s in good health and CMV-seronegative. The sample taken for sequencing was PBMCs. The CDR3 nucleotides read TGTGCCAGCAGCAAAGGAGGTAGCGGGAGGAACACCGGGGAGCTGTTTTTT. Encoded protein: CASSKGGSGRNTGELFF.